A single TCR beta chain is shown here with its context. The antigen it recognizes is unknown. Per-nucleotide qualities are absent, and no much larger clonotype sits a single base away. The CDR3 covers 17 residues, taking in both the cysteine and the phenylalanine. Only the CDR3 DNA stays, 51 bases, in frame from base 1. V loses 0 bases, J loses 1 base, and the germline ends lie 15 bases apart. For CDR1 and CDR2, the germline V gene lists SNHLY and FYNNEI. TCRbeta CDR3 regions were amplified from genomic DNA using the immunoSEQ Assay, a bias-controlled multiplex PCR. Under the source paper's analysis protocol: Nucleated cell counts per sample were estimated from amplification of reference gene primers within the assay. Sequence reads were collapsed and filtered to measure the absolute abundance of every unique TCRbeta CDR3 rearrangement. For each sample, productive Simpson clonality was calculated as the square root of Simpson's diversity index across productive rearrangements. Imported from immuneACCESS, the table was reduced by TCRdb to in-frame sequences with V and J called. These copies leave out some clones; in studies compared against another copy, an unresolved V gene accounts for under half, and the cause of the remainder is not known. The V and J calls and clone size were taken over from that table, and D and trimming were inferred from the DNA. Recorded for this sample are about 190,000 clones; more than 75% of them occurred a single time. The ten top clones hold approximately 13% of the sample.

This entry belongs to a study of blood T cell repertoires in COVID-19 (dated by TCRdb to the early 2020s). About the study as a whole: Samples covering the acute and convalescent phases of COVID-19 were provided by collaborators in the United States, Italy and Spain. The material from the prospective study consisted of cDNA or gDNA derived from T cells, B-cell-depleted T cells, or PBMCs. Deeply sampled blood TCRbeta repertoires from subjects exposed to, actively infected with, or recovered from COVID-19 were included in the dataset. The repertoires were made available in a free public database intended to serve as a resource for research on the immune response to SARS-CoV-2. Samples were obtained from the ongoing ImmuneRACE study (first 160 participants) and from over 1,000 subjects provided by 6 global collaborators. Nearly every sample came with metadata listing a de-identified subject ID, COVID-19 status, age in years and sex. HLA class I and class II types, where available, came from metadata supplied by the sample provider rather than from assay-based typing.

Broad study findings and their caveats: The amount of clinical and demographic metadata varied by source and participant and was provided uncurated.

In Seattle, one collaborating source enrolled patients while the infection was active and tracked those patients longitudinally over the course of disease. Each collaborating institution followed its own protocols to collect whole blood in K2EDTA tubes. For TCRbeta analysis, collaborators shipped samples as frozen whole blood, isolated PBMCs, or DNA extracted from either of those sample types. Specimen: peripheral blood. This TCR was sampled from a woman aged 70 to 79 with COVID-19, enrolled during active disease. The sequence is built from TRBV2 and TRBJ1-2; too little of a D gene remains to name it. The DNA is TGTGCCAGCAGTGAAGCGGGCCAAGGCAGCCTTAACTATGGCTACACCTTC. The translation is CASSEAGQGSLNYGYTF.